This TCR beta chain was obtained from a study of human T cells and chemical hapten exposure. Overall study findings and caveats: Expanded TCR sets contained significantly more large CDR3 similarity clusters than controls. Unchanged with DPC sensitization were TCRs above 1 in 1000 frequency.

Sample treatment: therapeutic diphenylcyclopropenone sensitization with weekly scalp DPC. Alopecia patients between 18 and 70 years old and suitable for DPC were used as donors. RNA extraction used unfractionated whole blood as the source of total RNA. As the library was built, unique molecular identifiers were attached to individual cDNA molecules. TCRdb reprocessed the reads via MiXCR and lists one record per CDR3 protein. Of some 3,300 distinct CDR3 sequences listed, 40% to 60% are singletons. To note about this clonotype: What it binds is not known.

Sequenced material: whole blood, taken before DPC sensitization or 2, 6, or about 24 weeks after (not recorded which). The TCR comes from an adult with alopecia areata. Some clones in this sample may be carry-over from other donors' samples. This table probably holds off-target reads from a library built for another chain.

The CDR3 sequence: CASSYRDQETQYF. The CDR3, as DNA: TGTGCCAGCAGCTACAGGGATCAAGAGACCCAGTACTTC. The chain has TRBV7-6 and TRBJ2-5; maybe TRBD1 (6 bases). Trimming stripped 4 bases from V and 2 bases from J, with 8 bases between. The CDR3 covers 13 residues. Germline V gene sequence: CDR1 SGHVS, CDR2 FNYEAQ.